Below are 19 T cell receptor beta chains sequenced from a single sample in a study of T cell responses to AZD1222 COVID-19 vaccine (dated by TCRdb to about 2021). What this sample's time point label stands for: baseline before first vaccination. The label giving this sample's treatment or condition can be read as: meningococcal conjugate vaccine given as trial control. Receptors were amplified or captured by the immunoSEQ multiplex PCR assay. TCRdb holds this immuneACCESS table with in-frame rearrangements only. Some clones are missing; in checked studies, unresolved V genes explain under half, and the rest has no known cause. Within this sample are approximately 99,000 clones, with approximately 89% of them counted one time only. 3.1% of the sample is taken by the ten largest. The material was peripheral blood, obtained on day 0 of MenACWY control vaccination. The receptor set was obtained from an adult in good health.

The CDR3 region is CASGLIRDGKMNTEAFF. Written as DNA, the CDR3 is TGTGCTAGTGGTTTGATTCGGGACGGTAAAATGAACACTGAAGCTTTCTTT. This chain uses TRBV12-5 with TRBJ1-1; D possibly corresponds to TRBD1 (5 bases). The CDR3 has 17 amino acids. CDR1 LGHNT and CDR2 FRNRAP come from the germline V gene. Trimming stripped 2 bases from V and 0 bases from J, with 16 bases between.

This clone appeared once. This chain uses TRBV7-3 with TRBJ2-3; D is ambiguous. Germline CDR1 reads SGHTA; CDR2 reads FQGTGA. V lost 1 base and J 6 bases, leaving 11 bases between the germline ends. This CDR3 spans 14 amino acids. The CDR3 is CASSLKRILDTQYF. The CDR3 nucleotides are TGTGCCAGCAGCTTAAAGAGGATTCTGGATACGCAGTATTTT.

J is TRBJ1-6 and V is TRBV7-9; 8 bases are a match to TRBD1. The V gene's germline CDR1 is SEHNR and CDR2 FQNEAQ (reference sequence). With 5 bases clipped from V and 6 bases from J, the junction kept 6 bases outside the gene matches. The CDR3 consists of 15 residues. Written as DNA, the CDR3 is TGTGCCAGCAGCGGACAGGGAATGGCTAATTCACCCCTCCACTTT. Translated, it gives CASSGQGMANSPLHF.

The chain combines TRBV5-1 with TRBJ2-2, with D tentatively TRBD2 (5 bases). The V gene lost 2 bases and the J gene lost 1 base, with 6 bases spanning the gap. Germline V gene sequence: CDR1 SGHRS, CDR2 YFSETQ. The CDR3 extends over 14 amino acids. As DNA, the CDR3 is TGCGCCAGCAGCTTCGGGGAGAACACCGGGGAGCTGTTTTTT. It encodes CASSFGENTGELFF.

The count of this clone is one. This chain links TRBV4-3 with TRBJ1-1; D gene uncertain. This CDR3 has 15 residues. Germline lookup yields CDR1 LGHNA and CDR2 YSLEER. The V gene lost 0 bases and the J gene lost 3 bases, with 11 bases spanning the gap. The CDR3 nucleotides read TGCGCCAGCAGCCAAGAGACAACAGCATACACTGAAGCTTTCTTT. This codes for CASSQETTAYTEAFF.

J is TRBJ1-5 and V is TRBV28; maybe TRBD1 (5 bases). CDR3 length: 15 amino acids. Per germline, CDR1 MDHEN and CDR2 SYDVKM. The germline V and J ends were trimmed by 6 bases and 4 bases, with 16 bases remaining between them. CDR3 region: CASRRAGHFNQPQHF. The CDR3 bases are TGTGCCAGCAGGAGAGCGGGGCACTTTAATCAGCCCCAGCATTTT.

The chain has TRBV18 and TRBJ1-2; no definite D call. V was pared by 3 bases and J by 6 bases, with 5 bases between. Germline lookup yields CDR1 KGHSH and CDR2 LQKENI. CDR3 length equals 11 residues. Here the CDR3 DNA reads TGTGCCAGCTCACCGAGAGATGGCTACACCTTC. Its translation: CASSPRDGYTF.

This chain uses TRBV4-3 with TRBJ1-1, with D unresolved. Germline values: CDR1 LGHNA, CDR2 YSLEER. Trimming left V 0 bases short and J 9 bases short, with 11 bases between. This CDR3 has 13 amino acids. DNA of the CDR3: TGCGCCAGCAGCCAAGACCGGCAGGCCAAAGCTTTCTTT. Residues: CASSQDRQAKAFF.

The chain carries TRBV10-2 and TRBJ2-7, with D unclear. There are 12 residues in the CDR3. The V end lost 4 bases, the J end lost 4 bases, and 8 bases lay between the germline ends. Germline values: CDR1 WSHSY, CDR2 SAAADI. The CDR3 nucleotides are TGCGCCAGCAGTGTTCTCCCATACGAGCAGTACTTC. Amino acids: CASSVLPYEQYF.

This chain connects TRBV4-3 to TRBJ1-5; D is unresolved. Trimming removed 0 bases at V and 0 bases at J, with 9 bases between. CDR1 LGHNA and CDR2 YSLEER come from the germline V gene. The CDR3 runs 16 residues. CDR3 sequence reads: CASSQEWTDSNQPQHF. CDR3 nucleotide sequence: TGCGCCAGCAGCCAAGAGTGGACGGATAGCAATCAGCCCCAGCATTTT.

V is TRBV7-9 and J is TRBJ1-1; D is uncertain. V was clipped by 1 base and J by 2 bases, with 5 bases between them. There are 13 residues in the CDR3. Germline V lookup: CDR1 SEHNR, CDR2 FQNEAQ (reference sequence). CDR3 loop: CASSLDPNTEAFF. The CDR3 DNA reads TGTGCCAGCAGCTTAGATCCTAACACTGAAGCTTTCTTT. The complete variable domain, with remaining parts taken from reference TRBV7-9 and TRBJ1-1, reads DTGVSQNPRHKITKRGQNVTFRCDPISEHNRLYWYRQTLGQGPEFLTYFQNEAQLEKSRLLSDRFSAERPKGSFSTLEIQRTEQGDSAMYLCASSLDPNTEAFFGQGTRLTVV.

This rearrangement joins TRBV11-1 to TRBJ2-1; 10 nucleotides match TRBD2. CDR3 length equals 15 residues. In germline, CDR1 is SGHAT, CDR2 FQDESV (reference sequence). V lost 1 base, J lost 8 bases, and 5 bases stayed unmatched. CDR3 sequence (DNA): TGTGCCAGCAGCTTAGTGGCTAGCGGGGGATATGAGCAGTTCTTC. Amino acids: CASSLVASGGYEQFF.

The table lists this clone with a few counts. The V and J genes are TRBV5-1 and TRBJ1-6; 10 nucleotides agree with TRBD1. This CDR3 spans 14 amino acids. Germline V gene lookup returns CDR1 SGHRS and CDR2 YFSETQ. V was pared by 2 bases and J by 8 bases, with 1 base of the junction left unmatched. CDR3 sequence: CASSFGQGDSPLHF. Here the CDR3 DNA reads TGCGCCAGCAGCTTCGGACAGGGGGATTCACCCCTCCACTTT.

The chain is built from TRBV7-9 and TRBJ1-1; D possibly corresponds to TRBD1 (5 bases). Germline values: CDR1 SEHNR, CDR2 FQNEAQ (reference sequence). CDR3 size: 12 residues. Trimming stripped 10 bases from V and 4 bases from J, with 13 bases between. Here the CDR3 reads CATGARITEAFF. The CDR3 DNA reads TGTGCCACCGGGGCCAGGATCACTGAAGCTTTCTTT.

V is TRBV27 and J is TRBJ1-1; possible D gene TRBD1, 5 bases. Trimming left V 8 bases short and J 6 bases short, with 22 bases between. The germline CDR1 and CDR2 sequences are MNHEY and SMNVEV (reference sequence). This CDR3 has 15 amino acids. CDR3 in DNA: TGTGCCAGCCGACCCCAGGGAATAGGGAGCGCTGAAGCTTTCTTT. It specifies CASRPQGIGSAEAFF.

CDR3 nucleotide sequence: TGTGCCAGCAGCTTAGGAAACACCATATATTTT. Amino acids: CASSLGNTIYF. The chain joins TRBV7-9 to TRBJ1-3; no reliable D call. This CDR3 region has 11 residues. Germline V lookup: CDR1 SEHNR, CDR2 FQNEAQ (reference sequence). V lost 1 base and J 5 bases, leaving 0 bases between the germline ends.

This rearrangement joins TRBV9 to TRBJ1-1, with D unclear. Between the trimmed V and J ends, which lost 4 bases and 4 bases, there was a span of 11 bases. The CDR3 consists of 13 residues. Germline V lookup: CDR1 SGDLS, CDR2 YYNGEE. The CDR3 here is CASSPSGPTEAFF. The CDR3 DNA reads TGTGCCAGCAGCCCCTCCGGGCCCACTGAAGCTTTCTTT.

This chain connects TRBV5-6 to TRBJ1-5, with D hard to call. This CDR3 contains 14 residues. V lost 4 bases and J 1 base, leaving 9 bases between the germline ends. Germline V CDR1 and CDR2: SGHDT, YYEEEE. CDR3 protein: CASSISGSNQPQHF. CDR3 coding DNA: TGTGCCAGCAGCATCTCGGGAAGCAATCAGCCCCAGCATTTT.

The V and J genes are TRBV7-3 and TRBJ1-6, with 9 nucleotides matching TRBD1. V lost 4 bases, J lost 11 bases, and 12 bases stayed unmatched. The CDR3 has 16 amino acids. In germline, CDR1 is SGHTA, CDR2 FQGTGA. The DNA of the CDR3 is TGTGCCAGCAGCTCCTCGTCCGGGACAGGGTCAGCACCCCTCCACTTT. As protein: CASSSSSGTGSAPLHF.